These 2 T cell receptor beta chains were all obtained from the same sample, sequenced in a study of cytomegalovirus exposure and HLA in healthy donors. The PCR employed 60 Vbeta primers together with 13 Jbeta primers. TCRdb's table, derived via immunoSEQ multiplex PCR, lists solely in-frame clones and lacks some. Its table lists 150,000 or so clones. Sequenced: PBMCs. These receptors were taken from a woman in her forties or fifties in good health and CMV-seronegative.

The chain is built from TRBV7-3 and TRBJ2-1; possibly TRBD2 for D (6 bases). The V end was cut by 4 bases, the J end by 5 bases, with 15 bases between. Germline V gene data show CDR1 as SGHTA and CDR2 as FQGTGA. This CDR3 has 15 residues. The CDR3 region has the DNA TGTGCCAGCAGCTCCGCGGGGAGAGAAGACAATGAGCAGTTCTTC. Residues: CASSSAGREDNEQFF.

The CDR3 sequence: CASSPGTGSLTDTQYF. The CDR3 DNA sequence: TGTGCCAGCTCACCAGGAACCGGGTCCCTAACAGATACGCAGTATTTT. The gene calls are TRBV18 and TRBJ2-3; D call uncertain. In germline, CDR1 is KGHSH, CDR2 LQKENI. The V and J ends lost 2 bases and 3 bases respectively, with 15 bases between them. This CDR3 is 16 amino acids long.